Listed here is a single T cell receptor beta chain. This sample was taken from a study of blood T cell repertoires in COVID-19. Overall study context: Sample material is recorded as cDNA or gDNA derived from T cells, B-cell-depleted T cells, or PBMCs.

The CDR3 spans 13 residues. The germline CDR1 and CDR2 sequences are LGHDT and YNNKEL (reference sequence). V was clipped by 1 base and J by 9 bases, with 13 bases between them. Participants were aged about 18 to 90 years, lived in around 22 US areas, and enrolled virtually. Original data processing: Estimation of nucleated cell counts relied on the amplification of reference gene primers. The method was immunoSEQ multiplex PCR; TCRdb's version includes in-frame clones alone and lacks a portion of them. V, J and clone size are taken as reported in that table, and D and trimming were inferred from the DNA itself. The sample includes under 350,000 clones, approximately 86% of them seen just once.

This receptor was identified in a woman in her forties with acute COVID-19. V and J are TRBV3-1 (or the pseudogene TRBV3-2) and TRBJ2-7; D may be TRBD2 (5 bases). The specimen sequenced was PBMCs or T cells enriched from blood (not recorded which). In DNA, the CDR3 is TGTGCCAGCAGCCAAGTTGAGGGTTTTGGGCAGTACTTC. Translation: CASSQVEGFGQYF.